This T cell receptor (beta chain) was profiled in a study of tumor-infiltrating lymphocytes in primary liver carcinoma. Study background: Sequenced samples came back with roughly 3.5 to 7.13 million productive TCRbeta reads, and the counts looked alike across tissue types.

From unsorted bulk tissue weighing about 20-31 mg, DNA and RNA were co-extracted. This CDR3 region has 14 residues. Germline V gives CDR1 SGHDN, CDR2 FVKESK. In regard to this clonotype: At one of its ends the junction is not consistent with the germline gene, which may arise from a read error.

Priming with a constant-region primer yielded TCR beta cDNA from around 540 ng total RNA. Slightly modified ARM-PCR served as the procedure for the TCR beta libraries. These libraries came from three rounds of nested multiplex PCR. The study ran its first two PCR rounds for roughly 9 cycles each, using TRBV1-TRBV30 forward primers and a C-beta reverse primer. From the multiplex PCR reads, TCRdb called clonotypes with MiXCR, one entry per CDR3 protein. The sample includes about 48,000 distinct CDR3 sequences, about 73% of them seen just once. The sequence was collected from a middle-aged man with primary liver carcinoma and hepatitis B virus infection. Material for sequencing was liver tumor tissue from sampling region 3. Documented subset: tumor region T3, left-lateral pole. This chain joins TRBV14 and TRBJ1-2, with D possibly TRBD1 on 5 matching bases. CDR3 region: CGSSQGTSDYGYTF. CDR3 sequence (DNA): TGTGGCAGCAGCCAAGGGACGTCGGATTATGGCTACACCTTC.